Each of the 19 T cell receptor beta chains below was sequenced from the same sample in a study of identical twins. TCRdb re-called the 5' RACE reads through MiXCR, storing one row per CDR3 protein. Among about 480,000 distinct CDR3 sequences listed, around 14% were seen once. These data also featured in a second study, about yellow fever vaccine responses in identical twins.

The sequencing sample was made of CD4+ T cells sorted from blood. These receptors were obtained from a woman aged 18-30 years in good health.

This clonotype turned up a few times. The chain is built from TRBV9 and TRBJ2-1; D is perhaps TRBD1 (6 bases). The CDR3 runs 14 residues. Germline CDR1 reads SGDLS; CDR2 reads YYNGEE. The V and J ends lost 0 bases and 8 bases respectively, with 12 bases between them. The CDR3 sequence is CASSVAGDVHEQFF. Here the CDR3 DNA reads TGTGCCAGCAGCGTAGCAGGGGATGTTCATGAGCAGTTCTTC.

The CDR3 spells CASSPSPLLEYGGQNTQYF. The CDR3 DNA sequence: TGTGCCAGCTCACCATCCCCACTCCTAGAATATGGGGGACAAAATACGCAGTATTTT. The chain couples TRBV18 to TRBJ2-3; possibly TRBD1 for D (6 bases). Per the germline V gene, CDR1 is KGHSH and CDR2 is LQKENI. Trimming pared 2 bases from V and 7 bases from J, leaving 28 bases between. The CDR3 consists of 19 residues. Variable domain in full (rest from reference TRBV18 and TRBJ2-3): NAGVMQNPRHLVRRRGQEARLRCSPMKGHSHVYWYRQLPEEGLKFMVYLQKENIIDESGMPKERFSAEFPKEGPSILRIQQVVRGDSAAYFCASSPSPLLEYGGQNTQYFGPGTRLTVL.

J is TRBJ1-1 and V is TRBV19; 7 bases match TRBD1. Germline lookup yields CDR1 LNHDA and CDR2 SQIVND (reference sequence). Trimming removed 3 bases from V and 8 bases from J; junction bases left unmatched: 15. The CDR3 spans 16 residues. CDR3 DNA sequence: TGTGCCAGTAGTATTCAAGGAGATCTCAGGGGGGCAGAAGCTTTCTTT. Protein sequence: CASSIQGDLRGAEAFF.

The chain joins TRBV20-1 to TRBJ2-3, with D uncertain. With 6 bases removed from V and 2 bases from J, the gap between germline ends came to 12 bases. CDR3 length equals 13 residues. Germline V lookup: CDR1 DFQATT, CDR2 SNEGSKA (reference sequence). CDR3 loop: CSAGVVATDTQYF. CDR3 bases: TGCAGTGCCGGCGTGGTAGCCACAGATACGCAGTATTTT.

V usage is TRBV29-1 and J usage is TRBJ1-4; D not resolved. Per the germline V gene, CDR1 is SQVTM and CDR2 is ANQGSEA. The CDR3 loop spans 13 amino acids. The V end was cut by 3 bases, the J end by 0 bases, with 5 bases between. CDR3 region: CSVESATNEKLFF. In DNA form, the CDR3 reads TGCAGCGTTGAGAGTGCAACTAATGAAAAACTGTTTTTT.

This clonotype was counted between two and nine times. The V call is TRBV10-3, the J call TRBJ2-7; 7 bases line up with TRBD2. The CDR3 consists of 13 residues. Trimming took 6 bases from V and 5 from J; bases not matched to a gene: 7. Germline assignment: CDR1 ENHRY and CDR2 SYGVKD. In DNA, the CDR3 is TGTGCCATCAGCGCGGGGGTTTTCGACGAGCAGTACTTC. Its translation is CAISAGVFDEQYF.

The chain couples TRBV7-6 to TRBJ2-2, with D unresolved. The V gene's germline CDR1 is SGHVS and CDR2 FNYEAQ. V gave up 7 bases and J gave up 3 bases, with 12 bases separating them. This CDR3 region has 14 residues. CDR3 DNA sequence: TGTGCCAGCAACCCAGGTTTCGACACCGGGGAGCTGTTTTTT. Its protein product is CASNPGFDTGELFF.

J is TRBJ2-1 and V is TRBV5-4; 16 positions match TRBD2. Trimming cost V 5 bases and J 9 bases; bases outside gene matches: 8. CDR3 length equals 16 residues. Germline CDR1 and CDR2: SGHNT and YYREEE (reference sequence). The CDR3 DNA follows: TGTGCCAGCAGACCCGGGACTAGCGGGGGGGTACTTGAGCAGTTCTTC. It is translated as CASRPGTSGGVLEQFF.

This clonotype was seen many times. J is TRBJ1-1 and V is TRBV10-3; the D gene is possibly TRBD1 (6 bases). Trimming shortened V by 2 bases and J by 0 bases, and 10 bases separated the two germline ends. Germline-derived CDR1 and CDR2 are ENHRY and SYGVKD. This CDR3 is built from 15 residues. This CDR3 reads CAISEGQTMNTEAFF. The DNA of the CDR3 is TGTGCCATCAGTGAGGGACAGACCATGAACACTGAAGCTTTCTTT.

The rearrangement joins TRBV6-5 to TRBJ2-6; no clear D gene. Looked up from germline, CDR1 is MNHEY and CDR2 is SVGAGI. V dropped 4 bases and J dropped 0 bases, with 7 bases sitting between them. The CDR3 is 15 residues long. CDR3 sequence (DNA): TGTGCCAGCAGTTGGTTACTCTCTGGGGCCAACGTCCTGACTTTC. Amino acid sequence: CASSWLLSGANVLTF.

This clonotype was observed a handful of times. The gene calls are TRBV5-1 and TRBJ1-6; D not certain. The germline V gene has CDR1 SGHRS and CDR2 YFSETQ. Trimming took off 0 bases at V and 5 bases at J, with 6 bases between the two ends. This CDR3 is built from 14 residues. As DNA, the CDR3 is TGCGCCAGCAGCTTGGAGGCGGATAATTCACCCCTCCACTTT. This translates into CASSLEADNSPLHF.

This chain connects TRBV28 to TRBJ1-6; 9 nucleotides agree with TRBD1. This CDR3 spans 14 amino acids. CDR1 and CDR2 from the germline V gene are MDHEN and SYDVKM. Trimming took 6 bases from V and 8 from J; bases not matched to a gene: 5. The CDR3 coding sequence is TGTGCCAGCAGAATAGGGACAGGGTATTCACCCCTCCACTTT. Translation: CASRIGTGYSPLHF.

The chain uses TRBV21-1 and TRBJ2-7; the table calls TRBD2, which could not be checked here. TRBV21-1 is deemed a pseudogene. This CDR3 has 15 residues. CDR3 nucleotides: TGTGCCAGCAGCAAGGAGTTTAGCGGGAGGTACGAGCAGTACTTC. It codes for CASSKEFSGRYEQYF.

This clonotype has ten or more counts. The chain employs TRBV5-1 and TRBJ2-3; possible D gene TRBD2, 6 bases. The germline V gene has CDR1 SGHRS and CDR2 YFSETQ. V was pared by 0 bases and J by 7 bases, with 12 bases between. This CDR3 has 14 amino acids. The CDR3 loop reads CASSLVLEGNTQYF. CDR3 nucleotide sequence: TGCGCCAGCAGCTTGGTTTTGGAGGGGAATACGCAGTATTTT. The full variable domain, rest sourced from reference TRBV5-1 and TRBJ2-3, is KAGVTQTPRYLIKTRGQQVTLSCSPISGHRSVSWYQQTPGQGLQFLFEYFSETQRNKGNFPGRFSGRQFSNSRSEMNVSTLELGDSALYLCASSLVLEGNTQYFGPGTRLTVL.

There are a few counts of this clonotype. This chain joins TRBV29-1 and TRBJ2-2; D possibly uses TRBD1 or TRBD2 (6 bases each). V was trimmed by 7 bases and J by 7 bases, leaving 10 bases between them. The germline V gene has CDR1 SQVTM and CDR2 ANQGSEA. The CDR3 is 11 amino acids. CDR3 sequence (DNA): TGCAGCGCCGGGGGCCTCGGGGAGCTGTTTTTT. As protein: CSAGGLGELFF.

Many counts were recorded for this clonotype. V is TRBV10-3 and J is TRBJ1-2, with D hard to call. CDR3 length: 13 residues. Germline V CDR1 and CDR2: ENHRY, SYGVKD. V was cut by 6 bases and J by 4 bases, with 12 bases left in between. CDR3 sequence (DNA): TGTGCCATCAGGTTTGGGGATGCCTATGGCTACACCTTC. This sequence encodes CAIRFGDAYGYTF.

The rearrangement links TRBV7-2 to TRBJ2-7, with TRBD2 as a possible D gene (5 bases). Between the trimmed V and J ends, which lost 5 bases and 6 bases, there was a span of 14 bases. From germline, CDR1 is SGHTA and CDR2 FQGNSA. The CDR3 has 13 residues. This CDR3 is CASSQTRGVEQYF. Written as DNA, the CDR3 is TGTGCCAGCAGCCAAACCCGGGGAGTCGAGCAGTACTTC.

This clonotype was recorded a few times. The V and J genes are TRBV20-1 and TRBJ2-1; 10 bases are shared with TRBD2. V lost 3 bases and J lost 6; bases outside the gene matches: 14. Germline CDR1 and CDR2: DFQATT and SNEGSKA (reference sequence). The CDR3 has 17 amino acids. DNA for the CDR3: TGCAGTGCTAGGTCTCCGAGAACTAGCGGGATCGCCAATGAGCAGTTCTTC. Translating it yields CSARSPRTSGIANEQFF.

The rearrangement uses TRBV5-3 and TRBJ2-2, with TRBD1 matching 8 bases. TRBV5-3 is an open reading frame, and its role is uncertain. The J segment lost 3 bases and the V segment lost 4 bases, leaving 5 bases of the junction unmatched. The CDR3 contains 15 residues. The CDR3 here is CARSPGQGYTGELFF. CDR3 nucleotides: TGTGCCAGAAGCCCCGGACAGGGATACACCGGGGAGCTGTTTTTT.